Listed here are 18 T cell receptor beta chains from one sample, sequenced in a study of T cells in Graves' hyperthyroidism and ophthalmopathy. Amplification targeted TCR beta CDR3 regions from RNA transcripts. The HTBI primer set was used in a first-round RT-PCR of the TCR CDR3. Each CDR3 protein gets one entry after TCRdb re-called the multiplex PCR reads with MiXCR. The sample carries about 330,000 distinct CDR3 sequences, 12% to 15% recorded once. Sequenced sample: blood. Receptor source: a woman aged 40 to 49 with Graves' ophthalmopathy.

This clonotype showed up many times. This chain connects TRBV27 to TRBJ2-7; 9 bases are shared with TRBD1. The CDR3 sequence is 14 residues long. Germline V CDR1 and CDR2: MNHEY, SMNVEV (reference sequence). With 5 bases clipped from V and 3 bases from J, the junction kept 5 bases outside the gene matches. CDR3 in DNA: TGTGCCAGCAGTCACTGGGACAGGGTCTACGAGCAGTACTTC. It encodes CASSHWDRVYEQYF.

The table lists this clonotype with many counts. The chain employs TRBV12-3 or TRBV12-4 and TRBJ2-7, with 9 bases lining up with TRBD2. CDR3 length: 14 residues. Unmatched junction bases numbered 6, after V lost 6 bases and J lost 3 bases. CDR3 amino acids: CASSPGLAGYEQYF. For the CDR3, the DNA is TGTGCCAGCAGCCCGGGACTAGCAGGCTACGAGCAGTACTTC.

The chain is built from TRBV6-1 and TRBJ2-3, with D possibly matching TRBD2 (5 bases). This CDR3 is 14 amino acids long. Per germline, CDR1 MNHNS and CDR2 SASEGT. V lost 4 bases and J 0 bases, leaving 8 bases between the germline ends. CDR3 sequence reads: CASSVEGSTDTQYF. CDR3 nucleotides: TGTGCCAGCAGTGTTGAGGGAAGCACAGATACGCAGTATTTT.

V and J are TRBV19 and TRBJ1-6, with D possibly matching TRBD1 (5 bases). CDR3 length equals 18 residues. Germline CDR1 LNHDA, CDR2 SQIVND (reference sequence). The V gene lost 5 bases and the J gene lost 0 bases, with 17 bases spanning the gap. For the CDR3, the DNA is TGTGCCAGTAGTTCGTTGGGACGAGGGAGCTCCTATAATTCACCCCTCCACTTT. Its translation: CASSSLGRGSSYNSPLHF.

This clonotype appeared once. The chain has TRBV5-5 and TRBJ2-1; 7 nucleotides align to TRBD2. V was pared by 4 bases and J by 9 bases, with 16 bases of the junction left unmatched. Germline V lookup: CDR1 SGHKS, CDR2 YYEKEE (reference sequence). The CDR3 extends over 16 amino acids. The CDR3 bases are TGTGCCAGCAGCCCGAGGACTGGCGGGAGTCGATCTGAGCAGTTCTTC. It codes for CASSPRTGGSRSEQFF.

The sample holds many counts of this clonotype. V usage is TRBV18 and J usage is TRBJ2-5, with 7 bases that match TRBD1. Germline lookup yields CDR1 KGHSH and CDR2 LQKENI. There are 14 residues in the CDR3. V shed 6 bases, J shed 4 bases, and the junction held 8 bases outside the gene matches. DNA of the CDR3: TGTGCCAGCTCCCTCGGGACAGCGATAGAGACCCAGTACTTC. Amino acids: CASSLGTAIETQYF.

The chain employs TRBV11-2 and TRBJ2-1, with no clear D. CDR1 SGHAT and CDR2 FQNNGV come from the germline V gene. Trimming took 7 bases from V and 0 from J, leaving 13 bases between them. CDR3 size: 15 residues. CDR3 in DNA: TGTGCCAGCACCCCGCTCCCGAGCTCCTACAATGAGCAGTTCTTC. This sequence encodes CASTPLPSSYNEQFF.

The table lists this clonotype with many counts. V usage is TRBV12-3 or TRBV12-4 and J usage is TRBJ2-2, with D possibly TRBD2 on 6 matching bases. This CDR3 contains 17 residues. V was shortened by 5 bases and J by 7 bases, with 23 bases between the two germline ends. The CDR3 here is CASSPGQARRGGGELFF. For the CDR3, the DNA is TGTGCCAGCAGTCCGGGGCAGGCAAGAAGGGGAGGCGGGGAGCTGTTTTTT.

This sequence joins TRBV30 and TRBJ2-2, with TRBD1 matching over 8 bases. Unmatched junction bases numbered 5, after V lost 8 bases and J lost 0 bases. The CDR3 sequence is 14 residues long. Per germline, CDR1 GTSNPN and CDR2 SVGIG (reference sequence). CDR3 bases: TGTGCCACAACGGGACAGGCGAACACCGGGGAGCTGTTTTTT. Translated, it gives CATTGQANTGELFF.

This clonotype was seen a handful of times. V usage is TRBV11-2 and J usage is TRBJ1-1; D is perhaps TRBD1 (5 bases). This CDR3 comprises 16 residues. Germline values: CDR1 SGHAT, CDR2 FQNNGV. V shed 6 bases and J shed 10 bases, with 27 bases lying between them. The CDR3 DNA sequence: TGTGCCAGCAGTTCCTTAAGGAATCGCTCTTCCGGGGGAGCTTTCTTT. Its translation is CASSSLRNRSSGGAFF.

This clonotype appeared a few times. This sequence joins TRBV11-2 and TRBJ1-4; a weak D match, TRBD1 (5 bases). The length of the CDR3 is 14 residues. V shed 5 bases and J shed 5 bases, with 12 bases lying between them. Germline-derived CDR1 and CDR2 are SGHAT and FQNNGV. The CDR3, as DNA: TGTGCCAGCAGCCGCGGGCGGGGGAATGAAAAACTGTTTTTT. It specifies CASSRGRGNEKLFF.

The chain joins TRBV10-1 to TRBJ2-6; no definite D call. This CDR3 comprises 16 residues. The V gene's germline CDR1 is WNHNN and CDR2 SYGVQD (reference sequence). V lost 0 bases to trimming and J lost 2 bases, with 8 bases between them. The CDR3 bases are TGCGCCAGCAGTGAGTCGTCCGTCCCTGGGGCCAACGTCCTGACTTTC. It specifies CASSESSVPGANVLTF.

This clonotype was counted at least ten times. The chain uses TRBV29-1 and TRBJ1-2; a possible D gene is TRBD1 (5 bases). The CDR3 runs to 12 residues. CDR1 and CDR2 (germline): SQVTM, ANQGSEA. Deletions cut 5 bases from V and 0 bases from J, with 7 bases between. The CDR3 loop reads CSVRQTNYGYTF. CDR3 bases: TGCAGCGTTAGACAGACTAACTATGGCTACACCTTC.

The chain employs TRBV2 and TRBJ1-5; TRBD1 is a possible D gene (5 bases). Germline CDR1 SNHLY, CDR2 FYNNEI. This CDR3 region has 16 residues. The V gene lost 5 bases and the J gene lost 3 bases, with 17 bases spanning the gap. Here the CDR3 reads CASSWVQGTNNQPQHF. In DNA form, the CDR3 reads TGTGCCAGCAGTTGGGTGCAGGGTACTAACAATCAGCCCCAGCATTTT.

This clonotype was counted a few times. The chain has TRBV6-1 and TRBJ1-6; D gene ambiguous. The germline CDR1 and CDR2 sequences are MNHNS and SASEGT. Trimming removed 3 bases from V and 6 bases from J, with 9 bases in between. The CDR3 runs to 14 residues. This CDR3 reads CASSEGVPNSPLHF. The CDR3 DNA follows: TGTGCCAGCAGTGAGGGAGTTCCTAATTCACCCCTCCACTTT.

This clonotype was counted many times. This chain connects TRBV27 to TRBJ2-2; TRBD2 matches at 10 bases. The trim removed 2 bases at V and 5 bases at J, leaving 8 bases unmatched. The germline CDR1 and CDR2 sequences are MNHEY and SMNVEV (reference sequence). The CDR3 extends over 17 amino acids. CDR3 amino acids: CASSLLLPAGGTGELFF. CDR3 DNA sequence: TGTGCCAGCAGTTTACTTCTCCCAGCGGGGGGGACCGGGGAGCTGTTTTTT.

This rearrangement joins TRBV3-1 to TRBJ1-3; a possible D gene is TRBD1 (6 bases). The CDR3 has 14 amino acids. Per the germline V gene, CDR1 is LGHDT and CDR2 is YNNKEL (reference sequence). V dropped 3 bases and J dropped 4 bases, with 10 bases sitting between them. The CDR3 protein is CASSQRGSGNTIYF. The CDR3 DNA reads as TGTGCCAGCAGCCAGAGGGGGTCAGGAAACACCATATATTTT. Together with reference TRBV3-1 and TRBJ1-3, the CDR3 gives the full variable domain: DTAVSQTPKYLVTQMGNDKSIKCEQNLGHDTMYWYKQDSKKFLKIMFSYNNKELIINETVPNRFSPKSPDKAHLNLHINSLELGDSAVYFCASSQRGSGNTIYFGEGSWLTVV.

The chain links TRBV5-1 to TRBJ2-5; 8 nucleotides align to TRBD2. CDR3 length: 14 amino acids. J was trimmed by 1 base and V by 4 bases; bases with no gene match: 3. Germline lookup yields CDR1 SGHRS and CDR2 YFSETQ. The CDR3 sequence is CASSIGTSQETQYF. Written as DNA, the CDR3 is TGCGCCAGCAGCATCGGGACTAGCCAAGAGACCCAGTACTTC. The whole variable domain, remainder taken from reference TRBV5-1 and TRBJ2-5, is KAGVTQTPRYLIKTRGQQVTLSCSPISGHRSVSWYQQTPGQGLQFLFEYFSETQRNKGNFPGRFSGRQFSNSRSEMNVSTLELGDSALYLCASSIGTSQETQYFGPGTRLLVL.